Presented here are 21 T cell receptor beta chains from one specimen sequenced in a study of patients and donors after allogeneic stem cell transplantation. TCRdb used MiXCR to reprocess the RT-PCR reads, holding one entry per CDR3 protein. The table lists some 960,000 distinct CDR3 sequences, 15% to 20% of them singletons. The sequenced material came from blood, either unsorted or a sorted T cell fraction (not recorded which). All receptors derive from a human donor who was either an allogeneic HSCT recipient or a stem cell or donor lymphocyte infusion donor (not recorded which). It is not recorded whose cells these are; they may come from a transplant donor.

This clonotype was picked up a small number of times. The rearrangement uses TRBV10-3 and TRBJ2-7, with 7 bases matching TRBD2. The germline CDR1 and CDR2 sequences are ENHRY and SYGVKD. With 2 bases clipped from V and 4 bases from J, the junction kept 5 bases outside the gene matches. This CDR3 has 14 amino acids. CDR3 residues: CAISEEAGKYEQYF. The CDR3 DNA sequence: TGTGCCATCAGTGAGGAAGCGGGAAAATACGAGCAGTACTTC.

The rearrangement uses TRBV9 and TRBJ1-2, with D uncertain. Germline V CDR1 and CDR2: SGDLS, YYNGEE. Trimming took 0 bases from V and 0 from J, leaving 9 bases between them. The CDR3 extends over 15 amino acids. In nucleotides, the CDR3 is TGTGCCAGCAGCGTAGGAGGAGCATCTAACTATGGCTACACCTTC. Protein: CASSVGGASNYGYTF.

This clonotype was counted only a few times. V and J are TRBV5-1 and TRBJ2-1, with TRBD2 matching over 9 bases. V shed 0 bases and J 7 bases; nucleotides not matched to a gene: 5. This CDR3 comprises 15 residues. CDR1 is SGHRS, CDR2 YFSETQ, per germline. The DNA for the CDR3 is TGCGCCAGCAGCTTGGCGGCGGGGGGGGTTAATGAGCAGTTCTTC. Residues: CASSLAAGGVNEQFF.

This clonotype was detected a few times. The chain has TRBV3-1 and TRBJ1-2, with D unresolved. V lost 3 bases to trimming and J lost 1 base, with 9 bases between them. Germline CDR1 is LGHDT and CDR2 is YNNKEL (reference sequence). The CDR3 length is 14 residues. The CDR3 sequence is CASSHGRDNYGYTF. The DNA for the CDR3 is TGTGCCAGCAGCCACGGACGGGATAACTATGGCTACACCTTC. The variable domain in full, completed from reference TRBV3-1 and TRBJ1-2, reads DTAVSQTPKYLVTQMGNDKSIKCEQNLGHDTMYWYKQDSKKFLKIMFSYNNKELIINETVPNRFSPKSPDKAHLNLHINSLELGDSAVYFCASSHGRDNYGYTFGSGTRLTVV.

This clonotype has a handful of counts. The chain is built from TRBV6-1 and TRBJ2-1; 12 bases agree with TRBD2. The CDR3 is made up of 14 amino acids. Germline CDR1 and CDR2: MNHNS and SASEGT. J was trimmed by 7 bases and V by 5 bases; bases with no gene match: 3. The CDR3 loop is CASSRTSGENEQFF. Written as DNA, the CDR3 is TGTGCCAGCAGTCGGACTAGCGGGGAAAATGAGCAGTTCTTC.

V and J are TRBV4-2 and TRBJ2-7; a weak D match, TRBD2 (5 bases). Germline V gene data show CDR1 as LGHNA and CDR2 as YNFKEQ. Trimming left V 2 bases short and J 6 bases short, with 14 bases between. This CDR3 is built from 14 residues. CDR3 nucleotide sequence: TGTGCCAGCAGCCAAACAATTCCCCGGGGCGAGCAGTACTTC. It specifies CASSQTIPRGEQYF.

This clonotype turned up a few times. The rearrangement uses TRBV4-1 and TRBJ1-1; no firm D call. The CDR3 consists of 13 residues. V lost 1 base to trimming and J lost 2 bases, with 5 bases between them. The germline V gene encodes CDR1 MGHRA and CDR2 YSYEKL. Written as DNA, the CDR3 is TGCGCCAGCAGCCAAGGGACCAACACTGAAGCTTTCTTT. Translated, it gives CASSQGTNTEAFF.

This clonotype was counted a few times. This chain connects TRBV11-2 to TRBJ2-2, with 11 nucleotides matching TRBD2. CDR3 length equals 19 residues. V was pared by 3 bases and J by 7 bases, with 16 bases of the junction left unmatched. The germline V gene has CDR1 SGHAT and CDR2 FQNNGV. CDR3 nucleotide sequence: TGTGCCAGCAGCTTTTGGGGAATAGCGGGGGGGCGGAGCGTCGGGGAGCTGTTTTTT. Translated: CASSFWGIAGGRSVGELFF.

This clonotype has only a few counts. The rearrangement joins TRBV27 to TRBJ1-1; the D is unclear. Trimming cost V 3 bases and J 12 bases, with 11 bases left between them. CDR1 is MNHEY, CDR2 SMNVEV, per germline (reference sequence). This CDR3 comprises 11 residues. The CDR3 DNA reads TGTGCCAGCAGTTTGGGCTTAAAAACTTTCTTT. As protein: CASSLGLKTFF.

The chain links TRBV28 to TRBJ2-7; D unresolved. This CDR3 comprises 10 residues. The ends were cut back, 5 bases at V and 7 bases at J, with 6 bases in the middle. Germline CDR1 reads MDHEN; CDR2 reads SYDVKM. The CDR3 region is CASSGQEQYF. CDR3 coding DNA: TGTGCCAGCAGTGGCCAGGAGCAGTACTTC. Full variable domain (remainder filled in from reference TRBV28 and TRBJ2-7): DVKVTQSSRYLVKRTGEKVFLECVQDMDHENMFWYRQDPGLGLRLIYFSYDVKMKEKGDIPEGYSVSREKKERFSLILESASTNQTSMYLCASSGQEQYFGPGTRLTVT.

This clonotype was found a few times. The chain has TRBV6-5 and TRBJ2-5, with 11 bases aligning to TRBD1. Germline CDR1 reads MNHEY; CDR2 reads SVGAGI. This CDR3 contains 16 residues. After removal of 0 bases from V and 9 bases from J, the junction contained 9 bases not matched to a gene. The DNA of the CDR3 is TGTGCCAGCAGTTACTCGAAGGACAGGGGGCCCGGGGCCCAGTACTTC. Amino acid sequence: CASSYSKDRGPGAQYF.

This clonotype has more than one count but fewer than ten. The J gene is TRBJ2-5, the V gene TRBV7-7; 8 bases map to TRBD2. The CDR3 sequence is 16 residues long. Germline CDR1 SSHAT, CDR2 FNYEAQ (reference sequence). The CDR3 is CASGPGSGGAGETQYF. The DNA of the CDR3 is TGTGCTAGCGGACCTGGATCCGGGGGGGCCGGGGAGACCCAGTACTTC.

A few counts support this clonotype. V is TRBV20-1 and J is TRBJ2-1, with TRBD2 matching 10 bases. V was pared by 5 bases and J by 2 bases, with 6 bases of the junction left unmatched. This CDR3 is 15 amino acids long. Germline assignment: CDR1 DFQATT and CDR2 SNEGSKA (reference sequence). This chain's CDR3 is CSAGPGLAPYNEQFF. CDR3 DNA sequence: TGCAGTGCTGGACCGGGACTAGCGCCCTACAATGAGCAGTTCTTC.

V gene TRBV12-3 or TRBV12-4 combines with J gene TRBJ2-1, with 8 bases aligning to TRBD1. After removal of 8 bases from V and 3 bases from J, the junction contained 9 bases not matched to a gene. The CDR3 has 15 residues. Here the CDR3 DNA reads TGTGCCAGCGGAAATCGGACAGGGATCTACAATGAGCAGTTCTTC. This encodes CASGNRTGIYNEQFF.

In regard to this clonotype: With a much larger clone just one base away, this may be a read error. The chain couples TRBV9 to TRBJ2-7; weak D call: TRBD2 (5 bases). Trimming left V 4 bases short and J 6 bases short, with 11 bases between. From germline, CDR1 is SGDLS and CDR2 YYNGEE. The CDR3 covers 12 residues. The CDR3 is CASSPRVGEQYF. CDR3 DNA: TGTGCCAGCAGCCCGAGGGTCGGCGAGCAGTACTTC.

The rearrangement joins TRBV27 to TRBJ2-2; TRBD1 is a possible D gene (5 bases). This CDR3 spans 15 amino acids. Germline V gives CDR1 MNHEY, CDR2 SMNVEV (reference sequence). With 7 bases removed from V and 5 bases from J, the gap between germline ends came to 17 bases. CDR3 DNA: TGTGCCAGCACTATGGGGCCCCGAGATACCGGGGAGCTGTTTTTT. It specifies CASTMGPRDTGELFF.

The chain has TRBV5-6 and TRBJ1-4; 10 bases match TRBD1. The V gene end was trimmed by 3 bases and the J gene end by 6 bases; junction bases not matched to a gene: 2. CDR1 SGHDT and CDR2 YYEEEE come from the germline V gene. CDR3 length: 14 residues. In nucleotides, the CDR3 is TGTGCCAGCAGCTGGACAGGGGGGGATGAAAAACTGTTTTTT. It specifies CASSWTGGDEKLFF.

This clonotype was picked up a small number of times. J is TRBJ2-4 and V is TRBV27, with D uncertain. The V and J ends lost 6 bases and 5 bases respectively, with 8 bases between them. CDR1 and CDR2 (germline): MNHEY, SMNVEV (reference sequence). The CDR3 consists of 12 residues. The CDR3 DNA is TGTGCCAGCAGACAGAACCAAAACATTCAGTACTTC. This translates into CASRQNQNIQYF.

This clonotype was observed a few times. The V and J genes are TRBV10-3 and TRBJ2-6, with TRBD2 identical over 9 bases. From germline, CDR1 is ENHRY and CDR2 SYGVKD. Germline trimming cut 5 bases from V and 2 bases from J; bases unmatched to any gene: 10. The CDR3 runs to 18 residues. This CDR3 is CAISFRLAVGTGANVLTF. The CDR3 nucleotides are TGTGCCATCAGTTTCCGACTAGCGGTGGGTACTGGGGCCAACGTCCTGACTTTC.

The chain employs TRBV5-1 and TRBJ2-1, with a possible D match to TRBD2 (5 bases). With 0 bases removed from V and 2 bases from J, the gap between germline ends came to 9 bases. Germline CDR1 and CDR2: SGHRS and YFSETQ. The CDR3 is 15 residues long. CDR3 sequence: CASSLVIGTYNEQFF. The CDR3 bases are TGCGCCAGCAGCTTGGTAATCGGGACCTACAATGAGCAGTTCTTC.

This clonotype has only a few counts. The chain uses TRBV11-2 and TRBJ1-1; D gene ambiguous. The germline V gene has CDR1 SGHAT and CDR2 FQNNGV. The V and J ends lost 4 bases and 3 bases respectively, with 12 bases between them. The CDR3 extends over 14 amino acids. CDR3: CASSSNLGYTEAFF. In nucleotides, the CDR3 is TGTGCCAGCAGCTCAAACCTGGGATACACTGAAGCTTTCTTT.